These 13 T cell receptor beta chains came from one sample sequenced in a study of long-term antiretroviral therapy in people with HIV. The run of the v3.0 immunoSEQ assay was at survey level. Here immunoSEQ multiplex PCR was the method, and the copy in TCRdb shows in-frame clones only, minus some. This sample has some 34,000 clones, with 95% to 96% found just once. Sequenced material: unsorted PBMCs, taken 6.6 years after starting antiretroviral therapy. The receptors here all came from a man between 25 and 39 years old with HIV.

The CDR3 reads CAGGVVDEQFF. The CDR3 nucleotides read TGTGCCGGAGGGGTGGTCGATGAGCAGTTCTTC. This chain links TRBV6-1 with TRBJ2-1; TRBD2 might be the D (6 bases). The CDR3 length is 11 residues. Germline-derived CDR1 and CDR2 are MNHNS and SASEGT. Trimming pared 11 bases from V and 8 bases from J, leaving 13 bases between.

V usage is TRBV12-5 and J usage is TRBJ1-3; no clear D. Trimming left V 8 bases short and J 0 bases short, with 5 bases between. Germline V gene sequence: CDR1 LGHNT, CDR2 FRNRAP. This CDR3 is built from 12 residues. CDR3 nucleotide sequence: TGTGCTAGTAGCCCCTCTGGAAACACCATATATTTT. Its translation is CASSPSGNTIYF.

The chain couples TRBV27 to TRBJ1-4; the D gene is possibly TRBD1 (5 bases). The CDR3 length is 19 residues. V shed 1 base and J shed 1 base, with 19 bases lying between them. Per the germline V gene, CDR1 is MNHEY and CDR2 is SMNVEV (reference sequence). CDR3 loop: CASSLFGPGGHRTNEKLFF. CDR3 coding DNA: TGTGCCAGCAGTTTATTCGGCCCGGGAGGACACCGAACTAATGAAAAACTGTTTTTT.

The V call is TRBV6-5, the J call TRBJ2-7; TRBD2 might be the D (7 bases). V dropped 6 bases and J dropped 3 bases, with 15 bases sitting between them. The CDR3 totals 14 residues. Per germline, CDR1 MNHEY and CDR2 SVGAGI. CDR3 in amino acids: CASRAGAVDYEQYF. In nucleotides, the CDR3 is TGTGCCAGCAGGGCGGGGGCGGTGGACTACGAGCAGTACTTC.

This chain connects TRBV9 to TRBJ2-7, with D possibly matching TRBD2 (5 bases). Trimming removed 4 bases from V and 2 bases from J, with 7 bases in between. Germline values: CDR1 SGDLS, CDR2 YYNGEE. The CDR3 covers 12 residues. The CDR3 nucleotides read TGTGCCAGCAGCCCCGGGACCTACGAGCAGTACTTC. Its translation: CASSPGTYEQYF.

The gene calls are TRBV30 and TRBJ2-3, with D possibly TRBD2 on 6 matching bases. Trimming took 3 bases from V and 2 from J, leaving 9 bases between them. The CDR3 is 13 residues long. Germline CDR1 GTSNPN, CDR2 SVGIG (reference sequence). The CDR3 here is CAWRGGYTDTQYF. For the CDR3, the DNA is TGTGCCTGGAGGGGGGGTTACACAGATACGCAGTATTTT. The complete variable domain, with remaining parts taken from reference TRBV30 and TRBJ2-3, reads SQTIHQWPATLVQPVGSPLSLECTVEGTSNPNLYWYRQAAGRGLQLLFYSVGIGQISSEVPQNLSASRPQDRQFILSSKKLLLSDSGFYLCAWRGGYTDTQYFGPGTRLTVL.

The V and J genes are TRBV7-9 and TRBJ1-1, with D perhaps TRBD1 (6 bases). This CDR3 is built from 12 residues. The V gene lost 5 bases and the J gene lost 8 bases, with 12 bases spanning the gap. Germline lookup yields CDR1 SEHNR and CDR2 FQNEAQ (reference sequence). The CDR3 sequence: CASSPQGTEAFF. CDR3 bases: TGTGCCAGCAGCCCACAGGGTACGGAAGCTTTCTTT.

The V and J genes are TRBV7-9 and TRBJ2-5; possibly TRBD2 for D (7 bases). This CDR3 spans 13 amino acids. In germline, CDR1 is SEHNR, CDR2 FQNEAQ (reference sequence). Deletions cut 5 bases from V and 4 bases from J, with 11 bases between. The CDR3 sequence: CASSEGGRETQYF. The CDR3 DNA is TGTGCCAGCAGCGAGGGGGGGCGAGAGACCCAGTACTTC.

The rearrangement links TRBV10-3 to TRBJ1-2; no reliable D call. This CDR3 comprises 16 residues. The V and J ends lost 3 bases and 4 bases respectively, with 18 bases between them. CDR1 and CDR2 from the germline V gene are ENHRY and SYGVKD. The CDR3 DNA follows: TGTGCCATCAGTGAATATGGGAGTTCGGGTTCCTATGGCTACACCTTC. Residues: CAISEYGSSGSYGYTF.

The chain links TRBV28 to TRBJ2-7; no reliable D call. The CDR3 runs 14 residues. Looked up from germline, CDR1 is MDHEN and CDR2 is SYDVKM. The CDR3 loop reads CVQHPTRPSYEQYF. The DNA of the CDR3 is TGTGTCCAGCATCCAACAAGGCCGTCCTACGAGCAGTACTTC.

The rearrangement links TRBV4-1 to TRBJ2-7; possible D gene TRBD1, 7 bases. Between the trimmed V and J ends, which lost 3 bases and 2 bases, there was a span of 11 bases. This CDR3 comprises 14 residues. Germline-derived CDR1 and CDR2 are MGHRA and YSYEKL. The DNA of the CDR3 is TGCGCCAGCAGCCACCGGAGGGGGCCCTACGAGCAGTACTTC. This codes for CASSHRRGPYEQYF.

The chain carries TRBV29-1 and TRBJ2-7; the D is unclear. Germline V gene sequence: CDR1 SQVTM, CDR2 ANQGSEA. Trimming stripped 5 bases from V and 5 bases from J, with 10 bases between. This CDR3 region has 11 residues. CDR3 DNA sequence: TGCAGCGTTCTGGCCTACCACGAGCAGTACTTC. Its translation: CSVLAYHEQYF.

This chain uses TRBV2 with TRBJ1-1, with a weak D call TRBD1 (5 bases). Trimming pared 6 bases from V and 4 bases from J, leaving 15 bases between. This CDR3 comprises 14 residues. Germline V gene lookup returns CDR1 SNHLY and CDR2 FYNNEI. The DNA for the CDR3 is TGTGCCAGCAGGAAGGGATTTGGGGGCACTGAAGCTTTCTTT. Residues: CASRKGFGGTEAFF.